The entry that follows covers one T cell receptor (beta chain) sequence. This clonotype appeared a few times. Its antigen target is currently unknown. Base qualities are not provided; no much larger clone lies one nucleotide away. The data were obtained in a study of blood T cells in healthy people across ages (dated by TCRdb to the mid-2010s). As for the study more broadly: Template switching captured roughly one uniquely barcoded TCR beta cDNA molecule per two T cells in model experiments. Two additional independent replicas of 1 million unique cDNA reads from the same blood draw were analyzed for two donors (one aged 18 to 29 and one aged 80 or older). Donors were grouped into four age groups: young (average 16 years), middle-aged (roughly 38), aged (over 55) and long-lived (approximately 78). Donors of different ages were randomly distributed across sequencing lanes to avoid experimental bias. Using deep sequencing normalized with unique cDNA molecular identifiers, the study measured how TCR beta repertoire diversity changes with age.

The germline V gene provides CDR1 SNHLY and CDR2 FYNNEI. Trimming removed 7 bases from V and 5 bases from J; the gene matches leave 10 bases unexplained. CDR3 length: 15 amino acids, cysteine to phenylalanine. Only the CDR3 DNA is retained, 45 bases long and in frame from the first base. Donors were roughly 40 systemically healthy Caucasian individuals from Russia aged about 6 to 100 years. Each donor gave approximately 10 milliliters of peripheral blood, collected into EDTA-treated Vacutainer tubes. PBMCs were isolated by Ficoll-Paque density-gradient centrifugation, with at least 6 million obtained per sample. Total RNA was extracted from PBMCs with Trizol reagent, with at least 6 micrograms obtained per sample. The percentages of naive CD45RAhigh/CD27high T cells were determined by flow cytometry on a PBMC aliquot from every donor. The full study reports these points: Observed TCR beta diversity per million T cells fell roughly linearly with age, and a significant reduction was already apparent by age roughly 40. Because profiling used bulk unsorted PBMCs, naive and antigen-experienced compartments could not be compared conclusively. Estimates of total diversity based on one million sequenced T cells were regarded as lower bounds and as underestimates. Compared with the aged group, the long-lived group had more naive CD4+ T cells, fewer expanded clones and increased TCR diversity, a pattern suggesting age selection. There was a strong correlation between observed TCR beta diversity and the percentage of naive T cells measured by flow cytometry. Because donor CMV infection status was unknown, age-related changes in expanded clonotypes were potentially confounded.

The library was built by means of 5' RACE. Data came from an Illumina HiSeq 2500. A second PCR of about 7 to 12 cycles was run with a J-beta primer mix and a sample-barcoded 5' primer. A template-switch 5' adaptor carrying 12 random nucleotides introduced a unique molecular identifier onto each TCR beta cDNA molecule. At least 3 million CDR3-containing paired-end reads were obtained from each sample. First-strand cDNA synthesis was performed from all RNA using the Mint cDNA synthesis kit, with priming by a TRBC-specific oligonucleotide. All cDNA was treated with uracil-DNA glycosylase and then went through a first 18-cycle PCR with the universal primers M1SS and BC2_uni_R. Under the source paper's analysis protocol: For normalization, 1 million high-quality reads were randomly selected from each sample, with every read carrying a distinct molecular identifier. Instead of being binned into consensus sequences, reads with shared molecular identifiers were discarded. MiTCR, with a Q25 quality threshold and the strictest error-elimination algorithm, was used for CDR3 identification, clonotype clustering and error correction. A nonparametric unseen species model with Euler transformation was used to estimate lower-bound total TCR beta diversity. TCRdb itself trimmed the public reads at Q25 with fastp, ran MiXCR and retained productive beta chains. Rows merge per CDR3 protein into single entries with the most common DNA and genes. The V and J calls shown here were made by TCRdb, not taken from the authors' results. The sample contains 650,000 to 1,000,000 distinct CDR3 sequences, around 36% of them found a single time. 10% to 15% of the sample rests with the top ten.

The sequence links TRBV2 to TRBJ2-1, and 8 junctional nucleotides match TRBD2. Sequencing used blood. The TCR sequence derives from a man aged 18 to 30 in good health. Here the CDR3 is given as CASTVPAGGHNEQFF. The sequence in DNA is TGTGCCAGCACCGTACCTGCGGGGGGTCACAATGAGCAGTTCTTC.